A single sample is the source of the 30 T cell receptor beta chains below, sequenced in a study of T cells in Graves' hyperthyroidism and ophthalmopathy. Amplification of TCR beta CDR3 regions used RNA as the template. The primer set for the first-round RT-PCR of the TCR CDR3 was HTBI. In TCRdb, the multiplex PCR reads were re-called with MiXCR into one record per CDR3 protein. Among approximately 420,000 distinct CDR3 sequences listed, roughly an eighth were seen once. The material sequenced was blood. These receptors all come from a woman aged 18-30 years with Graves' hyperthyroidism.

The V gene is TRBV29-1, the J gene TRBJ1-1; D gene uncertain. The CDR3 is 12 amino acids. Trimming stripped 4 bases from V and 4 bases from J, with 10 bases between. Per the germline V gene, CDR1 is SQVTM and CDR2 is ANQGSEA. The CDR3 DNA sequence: TGCAGCGTTGGGATAGTGAGCACTGAAGCTTTCTTT. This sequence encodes CSVGIVSTEAFF.

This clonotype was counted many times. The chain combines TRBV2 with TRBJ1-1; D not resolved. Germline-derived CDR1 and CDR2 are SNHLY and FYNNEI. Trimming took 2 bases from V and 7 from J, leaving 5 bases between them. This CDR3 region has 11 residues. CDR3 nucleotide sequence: TGTGCCAGCAGTGAAATGGGTGAAGCTTTCTTT. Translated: CASSEMGEAFF.

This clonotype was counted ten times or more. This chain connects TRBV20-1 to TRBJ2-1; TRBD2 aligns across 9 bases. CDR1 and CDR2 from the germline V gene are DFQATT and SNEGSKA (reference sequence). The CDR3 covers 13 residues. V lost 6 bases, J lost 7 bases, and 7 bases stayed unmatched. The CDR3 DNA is TGCAGTGCCCGAGCGGGAGGTCGGAATGAGCAGTTCTTC. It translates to CSARAGGRNEQFF.

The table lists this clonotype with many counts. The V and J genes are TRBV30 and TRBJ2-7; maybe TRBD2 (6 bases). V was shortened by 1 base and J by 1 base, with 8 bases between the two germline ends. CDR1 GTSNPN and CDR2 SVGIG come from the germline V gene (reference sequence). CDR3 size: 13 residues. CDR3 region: CAWSGGVSYEQYF. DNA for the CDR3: TGTGCCTGGAGTGGCGGGGTTTCCTACGAGCAGTACTTC.

CDR3 protein: CSARQGNSGNTIYF. The CDR3 DNA follows: TGCAGTGCTAGACAGGGAAACTCTGGAAACACCATATATTTT. This chain connects TRBV20-1 to TRBJ1-3; a possible D gene is TRBD1 (5 bases). The length of the CDR3 is 14 residues. The ends were cut back, 2 bases at V and 0 bases at J, with 8 bases in the middle. Germline CDR1 and CDR2: DFQATT and SNEGSKA (reference sequence).

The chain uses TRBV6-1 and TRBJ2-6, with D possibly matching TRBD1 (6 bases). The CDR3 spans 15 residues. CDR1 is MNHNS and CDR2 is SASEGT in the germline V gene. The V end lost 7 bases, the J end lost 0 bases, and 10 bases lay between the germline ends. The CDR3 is CASTKQGSGANVLTF. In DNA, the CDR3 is TGTGCCAGCACCAAACAGGGCTCTGGGGCCAACGTCCTGACTTTC.

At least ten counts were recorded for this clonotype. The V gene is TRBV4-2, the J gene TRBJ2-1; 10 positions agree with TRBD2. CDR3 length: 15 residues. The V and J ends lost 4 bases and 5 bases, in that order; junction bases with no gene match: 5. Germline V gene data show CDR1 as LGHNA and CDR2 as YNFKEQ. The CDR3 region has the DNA TGTGCCAGCAGCCTAAGCGGGAGGGCGGACAATGAGCAGTTCTTC. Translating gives CASSLSGRADNEQFF.

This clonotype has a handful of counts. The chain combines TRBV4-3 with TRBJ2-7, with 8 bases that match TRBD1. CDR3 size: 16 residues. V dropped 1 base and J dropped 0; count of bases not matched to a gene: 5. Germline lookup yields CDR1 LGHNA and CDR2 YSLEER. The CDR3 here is CASSQATGASSYEQYF. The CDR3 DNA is TGCGCCAGCAGCCAAGCGACAGGGGCTAGCTCCTACGAGCAGTACTTC.

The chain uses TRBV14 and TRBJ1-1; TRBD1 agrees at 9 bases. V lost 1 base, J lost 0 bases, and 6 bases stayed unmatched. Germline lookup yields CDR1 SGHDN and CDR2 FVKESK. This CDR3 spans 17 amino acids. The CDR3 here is CASSQGYRGPLNTEAFF. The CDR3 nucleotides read TGTGCCAGCAGCCAAGGCTACAGGGGGCCCCTGAACACTGAAGCTTTCTTT.

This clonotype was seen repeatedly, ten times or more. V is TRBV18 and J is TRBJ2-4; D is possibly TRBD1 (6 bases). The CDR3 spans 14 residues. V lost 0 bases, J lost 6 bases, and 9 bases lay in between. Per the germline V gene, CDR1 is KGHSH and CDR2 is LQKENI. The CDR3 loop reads CASSPPPRGNIQYF. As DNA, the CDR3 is TGTGCCAGCTCACCACCGCCCAGGGGAAACATTCAGTACTTC.

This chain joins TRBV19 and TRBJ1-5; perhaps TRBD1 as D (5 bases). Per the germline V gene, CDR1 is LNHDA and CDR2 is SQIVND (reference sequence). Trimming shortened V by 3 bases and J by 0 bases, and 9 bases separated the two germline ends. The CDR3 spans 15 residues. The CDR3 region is CASSMGRYSNQPQHF. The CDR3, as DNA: TGTGCCAGTAGTATGGGGCGTTATAGCAATCAGCCCCAGCATTTT. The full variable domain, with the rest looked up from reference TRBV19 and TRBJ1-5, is DGGITQSPKYLFRKEGQNVTLSCEQNLNHDAMYWYRQDPGQGLRLIYYSQIVNDFQKGDIAEGYSVSREKKESFPLTVTSAQKNPTAFYLCASSMGRYSNQPQHFGDGTRLSIL.

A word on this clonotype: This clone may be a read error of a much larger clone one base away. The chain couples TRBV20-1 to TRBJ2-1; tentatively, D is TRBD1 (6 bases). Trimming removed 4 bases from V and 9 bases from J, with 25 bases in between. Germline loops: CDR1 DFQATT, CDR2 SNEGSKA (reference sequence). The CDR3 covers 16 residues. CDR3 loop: CSATPARRGPAGEQFF. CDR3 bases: TGCAGTGCTACCCCCGCCCGCAGGGGCCCGGCGGGTGAGCAGTTCTTC.

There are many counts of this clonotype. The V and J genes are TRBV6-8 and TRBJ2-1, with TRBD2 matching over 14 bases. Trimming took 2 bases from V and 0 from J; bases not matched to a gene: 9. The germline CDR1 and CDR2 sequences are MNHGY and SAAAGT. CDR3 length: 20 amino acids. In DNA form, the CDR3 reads TGTGCCAGCAGTTACCATGGACTAGCGGGAGGCCCGAGCTCCTACAATGAGCAGTTCTTC. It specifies CASSYHGLAGGPSSYNEQFF.

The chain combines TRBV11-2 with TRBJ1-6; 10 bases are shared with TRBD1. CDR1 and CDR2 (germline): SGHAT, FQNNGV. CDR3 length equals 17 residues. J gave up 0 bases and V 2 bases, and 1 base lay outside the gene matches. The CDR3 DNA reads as TGTGCCAGCAGCTTACGGACAGGGGGCTCCTATAATTCACCCCTCCACTTT. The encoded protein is CASSLRTGGSYNSPLHF.

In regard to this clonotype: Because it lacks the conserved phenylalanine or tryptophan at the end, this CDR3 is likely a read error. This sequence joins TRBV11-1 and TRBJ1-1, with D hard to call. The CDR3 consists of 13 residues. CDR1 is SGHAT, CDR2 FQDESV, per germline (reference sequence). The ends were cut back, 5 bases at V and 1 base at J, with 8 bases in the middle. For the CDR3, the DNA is TGTGCCAGCAGCCCCGTAGGGAACACTGAAGCTTTCTCT. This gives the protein CASSPVGNTEAFS.

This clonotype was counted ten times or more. The CDR3, as DNA: TGCAGTGCTAGAAACTTCAAGCTAGCGGGACCTAAAGGGGCCTACGAGCAGTACTTC. As protein: CSARNFKLAGPKGAYEQYF. The chain recombines TRBV20-1 with TRBJ2-7; 9 bases agree with TRBD2. Germline assignment: CDR1 DFQATT and CDR2 SNEGSKA (reference sequence). V was pared by 2 bases and J by 2 bases, with 19 bases of the junction left unmatched. CDR3 length equals 19 residues.

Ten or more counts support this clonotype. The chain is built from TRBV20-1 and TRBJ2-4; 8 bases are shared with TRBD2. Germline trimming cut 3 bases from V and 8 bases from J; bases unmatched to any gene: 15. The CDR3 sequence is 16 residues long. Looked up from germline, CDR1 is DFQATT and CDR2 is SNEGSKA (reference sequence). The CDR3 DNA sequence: TGCAGTGCTAGGGGCTCCTGGCGGGAGGTCAGGGACATTCAGTACTTC. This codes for CSARGSWREVRDIQYF.

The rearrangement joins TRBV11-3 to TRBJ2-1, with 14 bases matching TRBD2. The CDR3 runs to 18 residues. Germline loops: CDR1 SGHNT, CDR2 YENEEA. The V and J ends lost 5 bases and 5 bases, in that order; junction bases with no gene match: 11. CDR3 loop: CASSLGLAGALSDNEQFF. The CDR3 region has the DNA TGTGCCAGCAGCCTGGGACTAGCGGGAGCCCTCTCGGACAATGAGCAGTTCTTC.

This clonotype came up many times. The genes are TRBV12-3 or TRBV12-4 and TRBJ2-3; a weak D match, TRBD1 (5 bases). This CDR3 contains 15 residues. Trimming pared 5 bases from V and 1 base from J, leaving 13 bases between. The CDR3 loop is CASSAQGSRTDTQYF. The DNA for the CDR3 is TGTGCCAGCAGTGCTCAGGGATCCCGCACAGATACGCAGTATTTT.

The CDR3 DNA reads as TGTGCCAGCAGCCCCGACGTTGCAACTAATGAAAAACTGTTTTTT. Translating it yields CASSPDVATNEKLFF. The V and J genes are TRBV9 and TRBJ1-4, with D uncertain. With 4 bases removed from V and 0 bases from J, the gap between germline ends came to 10 bases. The germline CDR1 and CDR2 sequences are SGDLS and YYNGEE. This CDR3 region has 15 residues.

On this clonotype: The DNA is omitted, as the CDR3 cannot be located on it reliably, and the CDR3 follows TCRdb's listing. The CDR3 spells CASSFGLGNQPRHF. The rearrangement joins TRBV27 to TRBJ1-5; TRBD1, as called in the table, went unchecked against the DNA. Germline lookup yields CDR1 MNHEY and CDR2 SMNVEV (reference sequence). The length of the CDR3 is 14 amino acids, counting both ends.

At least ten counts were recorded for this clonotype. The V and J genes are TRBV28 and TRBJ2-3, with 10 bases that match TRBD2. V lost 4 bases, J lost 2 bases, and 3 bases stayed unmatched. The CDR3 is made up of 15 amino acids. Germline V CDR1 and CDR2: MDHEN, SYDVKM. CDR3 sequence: CASSYLAGDTDTQYF. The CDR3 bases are TGTGCCAGCAGTTATCTAGCGGGAGACACAGATACGCAGTATTTT.

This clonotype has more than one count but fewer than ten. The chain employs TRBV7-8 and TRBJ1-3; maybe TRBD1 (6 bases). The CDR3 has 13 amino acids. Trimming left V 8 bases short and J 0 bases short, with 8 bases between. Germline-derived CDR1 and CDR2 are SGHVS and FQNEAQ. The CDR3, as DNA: TGTGCCAGCCCCAGGGGCTCTGGAAACACCATATATTTT. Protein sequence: CASPRGSGNTIYF.

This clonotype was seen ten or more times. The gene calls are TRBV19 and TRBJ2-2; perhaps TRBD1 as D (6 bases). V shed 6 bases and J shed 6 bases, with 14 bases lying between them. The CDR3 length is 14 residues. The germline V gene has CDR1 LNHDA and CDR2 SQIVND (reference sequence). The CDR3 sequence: CASSSGQEAGELFF. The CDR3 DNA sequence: TGTGCCAGTAGCTCGGGACAAGAGGCCGGGGAGCTGTTTTTT.

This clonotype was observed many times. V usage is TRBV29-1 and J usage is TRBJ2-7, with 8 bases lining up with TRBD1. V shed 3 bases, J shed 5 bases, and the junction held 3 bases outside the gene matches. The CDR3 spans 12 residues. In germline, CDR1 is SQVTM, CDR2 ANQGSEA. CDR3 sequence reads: CSVETGVDEQYF. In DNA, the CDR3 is TGCAGCGTTGAGACAGGGGTCGACGAGCAGTACTTC.

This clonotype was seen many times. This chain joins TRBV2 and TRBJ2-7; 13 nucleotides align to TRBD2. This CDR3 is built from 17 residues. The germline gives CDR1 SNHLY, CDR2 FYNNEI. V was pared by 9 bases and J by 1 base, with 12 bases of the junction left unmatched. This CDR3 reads CARGTGLGLAGSYEQYF. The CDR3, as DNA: TGTGCCAGAGGAACCGGCTTGGGACTAGCGGGGTCCTACGAGCAGTACTTC.

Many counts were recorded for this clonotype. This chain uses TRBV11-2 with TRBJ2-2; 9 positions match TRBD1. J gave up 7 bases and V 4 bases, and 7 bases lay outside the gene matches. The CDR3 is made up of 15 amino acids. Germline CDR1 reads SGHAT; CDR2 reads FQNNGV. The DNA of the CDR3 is TGTGCCAGCAGCTCCCCGGGACAGGGTATCGGGGAGCTGTTTTTT. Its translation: CASSSPGQGIGELFF.

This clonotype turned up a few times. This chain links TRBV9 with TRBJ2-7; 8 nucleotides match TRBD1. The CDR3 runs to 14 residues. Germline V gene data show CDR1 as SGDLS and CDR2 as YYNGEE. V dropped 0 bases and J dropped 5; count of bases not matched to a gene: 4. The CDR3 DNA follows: TGTGCCAGCAGCGTAGGGCAGGGGGCAGACGAGCAGTACTTC. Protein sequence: CASSVGQGADEQYF.

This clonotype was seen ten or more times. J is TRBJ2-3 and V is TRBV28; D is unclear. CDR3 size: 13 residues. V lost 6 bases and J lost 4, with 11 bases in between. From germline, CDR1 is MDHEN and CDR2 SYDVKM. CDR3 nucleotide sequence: TGTGCCAGCAGCCCTGGCAGCGCAGATACGCAGTATTTT. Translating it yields CASSPGSADTQYF.

The CDR3 reads CSARGESTDTQYF. DNA for the CDR3: TGCAGTGCTAGGGGGGAAAGCACAGATACGCAGTATTTT. V is TRBV20-1 and J is TRBJ2-3; D is perhaps TRBD1 or TRBD2 (5 bases each). The V gene lost 3 bases and the J gene lost 0 bases, with 7 bases spanning the gap. This CDR3 contains 13 residues. CDR1 is DFQATT and CDR2 is SNEGSKA in the germline V gene (reference sequence).